This T cell receptor beta chain originates from a study of blood T cell repertoires in COVID-19. Here immunoSEQ multiplex PCR was the method, and the copy in TCRdb shows in-frame clones only, minus some. The sample has a few hundred thousand clones, 80% to 90% seen once. V trimming: 5 bases; J trimming: 1 base; junction bases outside the gene matches: 7. Germline V gene data show CDR1 as SEHNR and CDR2 as FQNEAQ (reference sequence). The CDR3 has 15 amino acids. Sequencing was carried out using PBMCs or T cells enriched from blood (not recorded which). The sequence derives from a man younger than 40 who had recovered from COVID-19. V usage is TRBV7-9 and J usage is TRBJ2-7; 8 bases fit TRBD2. The DNA of the CDR3 is TGTGCCAGCAGCATTAGGACGGGGGGGTCCTACGAGCAGTACTTC. This gives the protein CASSIRTGGSYEQYF. Full variable domain (missing parts from reference TRBV7-9 and TRBJ2-7): DTGVSQNPRHKITKRGQNVTFRCDPISEHNRLYWYRQTLGQGPEFLTYFQNEAQLEKSRLLSDRFSAERPKGSFSTLEIQRTEQGDSAMYLCASSIRTGGSYEQYFGPGTRLTVT.